Included here is one T cell receptor (beta chain) sequence, with context. V shed 1 base, J shed 4 bases, and the junction held 4 bases outside the gene matches. Germline CDR1 reads SGHTA; CDR2 reads FQGNSA. CDR3 length equals 15 residues. The data originate from a study of cytomegalovirus exposure and HLA in healthy donors. Both 60 Vbeta primers and 13 Jbeta primers went into the PCR. Profiling relied on immunoSEQ multiplex PCR, and the TCRdb table lists in-frame clones only, not all of them. The table has roughly 100,000 clones, roughly 80% seen once. The gene calls are TRBV7-2 and TRBJ1-1; 9 bases are a match to TRBD1. The clonotype originates from a man between 35 and 55 years old in good health and CMV-seronegative. The specimen was PBMCs. The CDR3 region has the DNA TGTGCCAGCAGCTTAGGTCTGACAGGGGGCACTGAAGCTTTCTTT. Protein: CASSLGLTGGTEAFF. Looking up the rest from reference TRBV7-2 and TRBJ1-1 gives the full variable domain: GAGVSQSPSNKVTEKGKDVELRCDPISGHTALYWYRQSLGQGLEFLIYFQGNSAPDKSGLPSDRFSAERTGGSVSTLTIQRTQQEDSAVYLCASSLGLTGGTEAFFGQGTRLTVV.